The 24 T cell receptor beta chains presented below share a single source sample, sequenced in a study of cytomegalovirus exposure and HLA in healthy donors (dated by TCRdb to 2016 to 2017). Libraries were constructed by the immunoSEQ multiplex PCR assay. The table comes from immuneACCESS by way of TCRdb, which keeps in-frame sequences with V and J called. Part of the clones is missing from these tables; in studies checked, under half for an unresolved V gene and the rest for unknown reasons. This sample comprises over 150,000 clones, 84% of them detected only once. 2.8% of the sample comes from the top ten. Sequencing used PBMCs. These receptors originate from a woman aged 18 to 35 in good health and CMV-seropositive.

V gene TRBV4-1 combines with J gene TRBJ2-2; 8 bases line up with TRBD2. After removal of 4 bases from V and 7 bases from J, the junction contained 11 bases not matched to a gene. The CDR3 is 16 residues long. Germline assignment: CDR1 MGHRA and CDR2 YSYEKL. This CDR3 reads CASSPTAGGRNGELFF. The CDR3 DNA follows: TGCGCCAGCAGCCCAACGGCGGGGGGCCGCAACGGGGAGCTGTTTTTT.

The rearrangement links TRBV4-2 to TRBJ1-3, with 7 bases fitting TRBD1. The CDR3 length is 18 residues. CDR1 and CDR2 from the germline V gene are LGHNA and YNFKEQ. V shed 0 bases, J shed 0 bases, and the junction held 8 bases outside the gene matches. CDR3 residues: CASSQEGQPQFSGNTIYF. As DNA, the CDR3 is TGTGCCAGCAGCCAAGAGGGACAGCCACAATTCTCTGGAAACACCATATATTTT.

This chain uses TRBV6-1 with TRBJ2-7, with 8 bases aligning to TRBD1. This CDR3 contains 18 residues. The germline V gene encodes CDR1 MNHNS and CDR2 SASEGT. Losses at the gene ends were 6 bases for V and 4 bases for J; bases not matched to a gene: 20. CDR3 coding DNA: TGTGCCAGCAGAGAACCCCGGACAGGGCCGAAGGAGCGATACGAGCAGTACTTC. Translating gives CASREPRTGPKERYEQYF.

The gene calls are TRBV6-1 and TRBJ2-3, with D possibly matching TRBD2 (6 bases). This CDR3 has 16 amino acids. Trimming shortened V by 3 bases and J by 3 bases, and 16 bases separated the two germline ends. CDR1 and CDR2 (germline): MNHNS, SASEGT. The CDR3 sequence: CASSELTGVGTDTQYF. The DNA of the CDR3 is TGTGCCAGCAGTGAGCTGACGGGGGTGGGAACAGATACGCAGTATTTT.

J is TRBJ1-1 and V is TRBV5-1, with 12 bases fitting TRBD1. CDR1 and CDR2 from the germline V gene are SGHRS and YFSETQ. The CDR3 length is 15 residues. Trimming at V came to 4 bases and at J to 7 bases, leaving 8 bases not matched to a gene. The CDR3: CASSLPGQGANEAFF. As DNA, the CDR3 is TGCGCCAGCAGCCTACCGGGACAGGGGGCAAATGAAGCTTTCTTT. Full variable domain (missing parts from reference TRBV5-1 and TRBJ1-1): KAGVTQTPRYLIKTRGQQVTLSCSPISGHRSVSWYQQTPGQGLQFLFEYFSETQRNKGNFPGRFSGRQFSNSRSEMNVSTLELGDSALYLCASSLPGQGANEAFFGQGTRLTVV.

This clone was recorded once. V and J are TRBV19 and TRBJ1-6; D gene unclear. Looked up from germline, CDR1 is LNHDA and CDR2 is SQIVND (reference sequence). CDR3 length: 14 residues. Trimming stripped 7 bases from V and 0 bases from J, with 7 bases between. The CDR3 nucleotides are TGTGCCAGTAACGGCGGCTCCTATAATTCACCCCTCCACTTT. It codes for CASNGGSYNSPLHF.

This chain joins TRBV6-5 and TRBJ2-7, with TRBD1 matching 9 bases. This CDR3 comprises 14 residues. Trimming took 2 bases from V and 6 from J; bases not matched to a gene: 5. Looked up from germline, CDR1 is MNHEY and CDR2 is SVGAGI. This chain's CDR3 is CASSYSGTGTEQYF. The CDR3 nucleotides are TGTGCCAGCAGTTACAGCGGGACAGGGACCGAGCAGTACTTC.

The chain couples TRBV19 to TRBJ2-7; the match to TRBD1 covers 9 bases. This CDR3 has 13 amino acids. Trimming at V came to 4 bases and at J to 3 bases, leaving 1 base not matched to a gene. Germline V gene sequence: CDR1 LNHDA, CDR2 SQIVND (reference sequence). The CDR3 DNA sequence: TGTGCCAGTAGTACGGGACAGGGCTACGAGCAGTACTTC. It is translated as CASSTGQGYEQYF.

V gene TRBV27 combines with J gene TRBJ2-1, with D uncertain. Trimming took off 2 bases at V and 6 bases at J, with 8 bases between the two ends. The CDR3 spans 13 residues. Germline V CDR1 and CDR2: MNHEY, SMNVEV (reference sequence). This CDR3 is CASSLSSPNEQFF. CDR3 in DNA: TGTGCCAGCAGTTTAAGCTCCCCCAATGAGCAGTTCTTC.

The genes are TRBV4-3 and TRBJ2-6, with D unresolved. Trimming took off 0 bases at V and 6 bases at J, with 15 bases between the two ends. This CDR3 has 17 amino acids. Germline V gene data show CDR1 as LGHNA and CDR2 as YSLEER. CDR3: CASSQELVRIQANVLTF. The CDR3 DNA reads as TGCGCCAGCAGCCAAGAATTGGTGCGAATCCAGGCCAACGTCCTGACTTTC.

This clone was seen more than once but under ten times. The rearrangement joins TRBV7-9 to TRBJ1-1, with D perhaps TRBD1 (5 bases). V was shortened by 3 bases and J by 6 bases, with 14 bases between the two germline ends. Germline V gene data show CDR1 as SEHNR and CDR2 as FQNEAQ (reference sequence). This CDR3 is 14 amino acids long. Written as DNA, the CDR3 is TGTGCCAGCAGCTTGGGGGACTCGACCCCTGAAGCTTTCTTT. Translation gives CASSLGDSTPEAFF.

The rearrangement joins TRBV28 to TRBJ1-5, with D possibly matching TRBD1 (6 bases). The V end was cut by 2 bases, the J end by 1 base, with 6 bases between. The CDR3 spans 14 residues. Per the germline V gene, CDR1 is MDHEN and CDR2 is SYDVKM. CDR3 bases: TGTGCCAGCAGTTTAGGGGGCAGCAATCAGCCCCAGCATTTT. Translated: CASSLGGSNQPQHF.

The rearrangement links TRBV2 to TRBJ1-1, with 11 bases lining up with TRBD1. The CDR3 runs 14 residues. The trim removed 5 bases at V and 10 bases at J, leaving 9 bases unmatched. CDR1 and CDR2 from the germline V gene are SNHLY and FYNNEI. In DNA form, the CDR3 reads TGTGCCAGCAGTCCGTCCGGGACAGGGGGATTAGCTTTCTTT. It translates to CASSPSGTGGLAFF.

In nucleotides, the CDR3 is TGTGCCAGCAGGGAAATCAGCGCCTACGAGCAGTACTTC. This gives the protein CASREISAYEQYF. The V and J genes are TRBV2 and TRBJ2-7; D remains unclear. The V and J ends lost 6 bases and 2 bases respectively, with 11 bases between them. The CDR3 totals 13 residues. CDR1 and CDR2 from the germline V gene are SNHLY and FYNNEI.

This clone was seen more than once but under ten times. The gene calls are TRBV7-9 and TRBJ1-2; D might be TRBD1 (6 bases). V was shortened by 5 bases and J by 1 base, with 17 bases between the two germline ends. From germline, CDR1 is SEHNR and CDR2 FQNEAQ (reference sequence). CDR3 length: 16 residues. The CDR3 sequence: CASSAGQPRFNYGYTF. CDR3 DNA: TGTGCCAGCAGCGCCGGACAGCCTCGCTTTAACTATGGCTACACCTTC.

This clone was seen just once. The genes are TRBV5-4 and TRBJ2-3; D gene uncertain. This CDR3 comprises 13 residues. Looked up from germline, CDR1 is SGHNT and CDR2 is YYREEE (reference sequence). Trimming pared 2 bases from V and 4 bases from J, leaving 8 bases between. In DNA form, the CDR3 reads TGTGCCAGCAGCTTCCAGGTGGCAGATACGCAGTATTTT. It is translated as CASSFQVADTQYF.

In DNA form, the CDR3 reads TGTGCCAGCAGCTTAGTTGGGGACACAACCTACGAGCAGTACTTC. The encoded protein is CASSLVGDTTYEQYF. V usage is TRBV11-2 and J usage is TRBJ2-7, with D possibly TRBD1 on 6 matching bases. Germline lookup yields CDR1 SGHAT and CDR2 FQNNGV. With 1 base removed from V and 2 bases from J, the gap between germline ends came to 12 bases. This CDR3 contains 15 residues.

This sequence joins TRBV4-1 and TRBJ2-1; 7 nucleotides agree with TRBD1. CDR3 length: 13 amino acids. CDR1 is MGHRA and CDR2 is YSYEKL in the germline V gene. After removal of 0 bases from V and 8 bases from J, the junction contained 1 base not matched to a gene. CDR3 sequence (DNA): TGCGCCAGCAGCCAAGATCAGGGGGATGAGCAGTTCTTC. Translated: CASSQDQGDEQFF.

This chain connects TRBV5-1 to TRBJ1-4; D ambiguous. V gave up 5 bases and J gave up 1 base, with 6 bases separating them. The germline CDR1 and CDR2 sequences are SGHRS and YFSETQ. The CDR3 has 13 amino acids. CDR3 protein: CASSSETNEKLFF. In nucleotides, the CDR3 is TGCGCCAGCAGTTCAGAAACTAATGAAAAACTGTTTTTT.

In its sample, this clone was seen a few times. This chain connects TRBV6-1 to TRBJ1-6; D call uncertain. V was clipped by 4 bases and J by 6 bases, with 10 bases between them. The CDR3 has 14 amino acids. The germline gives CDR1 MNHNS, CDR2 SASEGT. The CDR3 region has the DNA TGTGCCAGCAGTGGTAACAGCCTTAATTCACCCCTCCACTTT. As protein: CASSGNSLNSPLHF.

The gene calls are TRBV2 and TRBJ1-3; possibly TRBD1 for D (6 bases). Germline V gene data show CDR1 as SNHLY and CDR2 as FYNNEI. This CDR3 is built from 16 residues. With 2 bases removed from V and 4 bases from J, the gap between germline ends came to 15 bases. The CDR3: CASSELPPQGGNTIYF. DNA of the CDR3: TGTGCCAGCAGTGAATTGCCACCGCAGGGGGGAAACACCATATATTTT.

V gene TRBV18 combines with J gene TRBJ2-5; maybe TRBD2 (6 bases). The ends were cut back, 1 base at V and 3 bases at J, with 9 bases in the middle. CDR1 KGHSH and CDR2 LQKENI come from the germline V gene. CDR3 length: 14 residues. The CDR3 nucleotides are TGTGCCAGCTCACCACGGGCGGGGAAAGAGACCCAGTACTTC. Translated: CASSPRAGKETQYF. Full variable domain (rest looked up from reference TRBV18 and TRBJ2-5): NAGVMQNPRHLVRRRGQEARLRCSPMKGHSHVYWYRQLPEEGLKFMVYLQKENIIDESGMPKERFSAEFPKEGPSILRIQQVVRGDSAAYFCASSPRAGKETQYFGPGTRLLVL.

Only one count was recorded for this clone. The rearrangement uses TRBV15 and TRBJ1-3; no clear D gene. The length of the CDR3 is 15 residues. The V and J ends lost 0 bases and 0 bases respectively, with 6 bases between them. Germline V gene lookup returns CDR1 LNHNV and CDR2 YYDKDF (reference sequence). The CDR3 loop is CATSRDLYSGNTIYF. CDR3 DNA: TGTGCCACCAGCAGAGATCTTTACTCTGGAAACACCATATATTTT.

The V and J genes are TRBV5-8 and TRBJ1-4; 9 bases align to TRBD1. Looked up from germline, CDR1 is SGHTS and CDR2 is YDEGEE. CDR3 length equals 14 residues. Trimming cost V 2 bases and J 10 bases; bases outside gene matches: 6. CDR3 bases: TGTGCCAGCAGCTTAACCGGGACAGGGCCAAAACTGTTTTTT. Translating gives CASSLTGTGPKLFF.